Listed below are T cell receptor beta chains from one sample, sequenced in a study of cytotoxic CD8 clonotypes in ibrutinib-treated CLL. The table came from immunoSEQ multiplex PCR; TCRdb's copy has only in-frame clones and leaves some out. This table holds approximately 200,000 clones, about 72% found once. Sequenced here: PBMCs, sampled after 24 months of ibrutinib treatment. These receptors all come from a human donor with chronic lymphocytic leukemia. Both conserved end residues are part of each CDR3. The D gene is left open where the match is weak. Expanded clones get a size class; other rows say once, few or many, or leave the size out.

J gene: TRBJ2-1
clone size: .
D gene: .
V gene: TRBV18
CDR3 DNA: TGTGCCAGCTCACCTGCTAGCACGTCCTACAATGAGCAGTTCTTC
CDR3 protein: CASSPASTSYNEQFF

J gene: TRBJ2-6
clone size: .
D gene: .
V gene: TRBV11-2
CDR3 DNA: TGTGCCAGCAGTCGCGACGGGTCTGGGGCCAACGTCCTGACTTTC
CDR3 protein: CASSRDGSGANVLTF

J gene: TRBJ2-7
clone size: .
D gene: TRBD1
V gene: TRBV15
CDR3 DNA: TGTGCCACCAGCAGAGATCTTTCGGACAGGGGCTGGGAGCAGTACTTC
CDR3 protein: CATSRDLSDRGWEQYF

J gene: TRBJ2-2
clone size: .
D gene: .
V gene: TRBV20-1
CDR3 DNA: TGCAGTGCTCGATGGACCGGGGAGCTGTTTTTT
CDR3 protein: CSARWTGELFF

J gene: TRBJ2-6
clone size: many
D gene: .
V gene: TRBV5-1
CDR3 DNA: TGCGCCAGCAGCTTGGATTCCAGTCTCTCTGGGGCCAACGTCCTGACTTTC
CDR3 protein: CASSLDSSLSGANVLTF

J gene: TRBJ1-1
clone size: .
D gene: .
V gene: TRBV6-6
CDR3 DNA: TGTGCCAGCAGTTGGGGGGAGATAGGGAACACTGAAGCTTTCTTT
CDR3 protein: CASSWGEIGNTEAFF

J gene: TRBJ2-3
clone size: .
D gene: .
V gene: TRBV18
CDR3 DNA: TGTGCCAGCTCACCCCTTAGCGGCACAGATACGCAGTATTTT
CDR3 protein: CASSPLSGTDTQYF

J gene: TRBJ2-7
clone size: .
D gene: TRBD1
V gene: TRBV5-1
CDR3 DNA: TGCGCCAGCAGCTTGGCAATGGTATTCGGCCGGACAGGATACGAGCAGTACTTC
CDR3 protein: CASSLAMVFGRTGYEQYF

J gene: TRBJ2-7
clone size: .
D gene: TRBD2
V gene: TRBV5-6
CDR3 DNA: TGTGCCAGCAGCTTATCACTAGCGGGATGGCTGGGCGAGCAGTACTTC
CDR3 protein: CASSLSLAGWLGEQYF

J gene: TRBJ2-7
clone size: .
D gene: .
V gene: TRBV30
CDR3 DNA: TGTGCCTGGAGTGTTGGCCTCTCCGAGCAGTACTTC
CDR3 protein: CAWSVGLSEQYF

J gene: TRBJ1-1
clone size: .
D gene: .
V gene: TRBV7-9
CDR3 DNA: TGTGCCAGCAGCTTAGCCCTGGGGCTGGGGACTGAAGCTTTCTTT
CDR3 protein: CASSLALGLGTEAFF

J gene: TRBJ1-5
clone size: few
D gene: .
V gene: TRBV7-2
CDR3 DNA: TGTGCCAGCAGCTTCATTGGGGAGCCCCAGCATTTT
CDR3 protein: CASSFIGEPQHF

J gene: TRBJ2-2
clone size: .
D gene: TRBD1
V gene: TRBV19
CDR3 DNA: TGTGCCAGTAGTAACCACAGGGGCACCGGGGAGCTGTTTTTT
CDR3 protein: CASSNHRGTGELFF

J gene: TRBJ2-5
clone size: .
D gene: .
V gene: TRBV7-2
CDR3 DNA: TGTGCCAGCAGCCCCCCAGGAGTTAGACAAGAGACCCAGTACTTC
CDR3 protein: CASSPPGVRQETQYF

J gene: TRBJ1-2
clone size: .
D gene: TRBD1
V gene: TRBV19
CDR3 DNA: TGTGCCAGTACGACAGGGATTGGTTTGGCTTACGGCTACACCTTC
CDR3 protein: CASTTGIGLAYGYTF

J gene: TRBJ2-1
clone size: .
D gene: TRBD2
V gene: TRBV28
CDR3 DNA: TGTGCCAGCGTCAGCGGGGGTTCCTACAATGAGCAGTTCTTC
CDR3 protein: CASVSGGSYNEQFF

J gene: TRBJ2-6
clone size: .
D gene: TRBD1
V gene: TRBV30
CDR3 DNA: TGTGCCTGGAGAGGGGGCACCTCTGGGGCCAACGTCCTGACTTTC
CDR3 protein: CAWRGGTSGANVLTF

J gene: TRBJ1-2
clone size: .
D gene: .
V gene: TRBV6-6
CDR3 DNA: TGTGCCAGCAGCCTGACGGGGCGACCTAACTATGGCTACACCTTC
CDR3 protein: CASSLTGRPNYGYTF

J gene: TRBJ2-7
clone size: .
D gene: .
V gene: TRBV4-2
CDR3 DNA: TGTGCCAGCAGCCAAGTTGGCTCCGGGAGCTCCTACGAGCAGTACTTC
CDR3 protein: CASSQVGSGSSYEQYF

J gene: TRBJ2-5
clone size: .
D gene: .
V gene: TRBV10-1
CDR3 DNA: TGCGCCAGCAGTGAGAGGGGCAGGTACCAAGAGACCCAGTACTTC
CDR3 protein: CASSERGRYQETQYF